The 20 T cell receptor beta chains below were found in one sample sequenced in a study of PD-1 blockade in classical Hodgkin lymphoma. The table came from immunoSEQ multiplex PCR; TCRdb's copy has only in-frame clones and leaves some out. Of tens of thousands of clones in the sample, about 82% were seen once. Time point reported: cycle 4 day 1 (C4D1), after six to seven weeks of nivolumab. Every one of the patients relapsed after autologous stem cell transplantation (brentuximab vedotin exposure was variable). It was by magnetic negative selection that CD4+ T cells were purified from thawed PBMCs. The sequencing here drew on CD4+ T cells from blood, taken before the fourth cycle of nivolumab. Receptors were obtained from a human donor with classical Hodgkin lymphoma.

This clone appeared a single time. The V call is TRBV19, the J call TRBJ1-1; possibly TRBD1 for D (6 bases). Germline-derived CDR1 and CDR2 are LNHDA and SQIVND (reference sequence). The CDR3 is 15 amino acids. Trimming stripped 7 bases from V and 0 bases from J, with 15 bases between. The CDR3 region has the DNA TGTGCCAGTAACTCGGGGGCGGAGATGAACACTGAAGCTTTCTTT. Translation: CASNSGAEMNTEAFF.

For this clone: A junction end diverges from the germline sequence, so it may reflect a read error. The CDR3 sequence is CATQLEGNHGYTF. The DNA of the CDR3 is TGTGCCACCCAATTGGAGGGTAACCATGGCTACACCTTC. The chain combines TRBV6-6 with TRBJ1-2, with D uncertain. The germline V gene has CDR1 MNHNY and CDR2 SVGAGI (reference sequence). The CDR3 contains 13 residues.

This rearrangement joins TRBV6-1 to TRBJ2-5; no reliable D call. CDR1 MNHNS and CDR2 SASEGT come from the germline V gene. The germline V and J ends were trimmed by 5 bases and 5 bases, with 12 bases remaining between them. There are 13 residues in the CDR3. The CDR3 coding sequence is TGTGCCAGCAGTCTTGGGCCCAAGGAGACCCAGTACTTC. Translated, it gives CASSLGPKETQYF.

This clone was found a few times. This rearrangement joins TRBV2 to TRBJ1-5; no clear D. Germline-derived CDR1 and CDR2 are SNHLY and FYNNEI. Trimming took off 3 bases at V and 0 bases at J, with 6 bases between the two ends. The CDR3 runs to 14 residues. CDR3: CASSDRYSNQPQHF. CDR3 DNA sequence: TGTGCCAGCAGTGACCGATATAGCAATCAGCCCCAGCATTTT.

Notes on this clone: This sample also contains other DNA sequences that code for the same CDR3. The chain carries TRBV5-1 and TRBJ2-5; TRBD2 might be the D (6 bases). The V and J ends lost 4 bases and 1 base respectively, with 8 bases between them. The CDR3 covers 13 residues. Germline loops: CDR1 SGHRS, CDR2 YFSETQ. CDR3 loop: CASSGGSQETQYF. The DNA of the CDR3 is TGCGCCAGCAGCGGGGGGTCCCAAGAGACCCAGTACTTC.

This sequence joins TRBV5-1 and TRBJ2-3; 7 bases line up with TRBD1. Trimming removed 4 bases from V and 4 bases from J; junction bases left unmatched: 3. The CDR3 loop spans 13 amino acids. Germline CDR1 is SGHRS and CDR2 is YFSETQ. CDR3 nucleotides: TGCGCCAGCAGCGACAGGGAAGCAGATACGCAGTATTTT. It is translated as CASSDREADTQYF.

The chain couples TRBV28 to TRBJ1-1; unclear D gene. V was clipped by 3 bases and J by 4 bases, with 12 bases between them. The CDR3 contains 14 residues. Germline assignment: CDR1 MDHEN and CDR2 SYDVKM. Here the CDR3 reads CASSLGGLVTEAFF. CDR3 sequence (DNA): TGTGCCAGCAGTTTGGGAGGGCTGGTCACTGAAGCTTTCTTT.

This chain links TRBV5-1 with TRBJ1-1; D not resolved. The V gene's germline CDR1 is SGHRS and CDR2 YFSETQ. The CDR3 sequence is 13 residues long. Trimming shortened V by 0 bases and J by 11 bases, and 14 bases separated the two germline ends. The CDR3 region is CASSLERDRQAFF. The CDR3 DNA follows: TGCGCCAGCAGCTTGGAAAGGGATCGCCAGGCTTTCTTT.

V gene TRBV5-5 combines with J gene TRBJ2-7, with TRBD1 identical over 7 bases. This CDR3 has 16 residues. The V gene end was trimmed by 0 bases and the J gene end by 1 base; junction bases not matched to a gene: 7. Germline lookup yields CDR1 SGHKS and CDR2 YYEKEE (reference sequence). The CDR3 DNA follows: TGTGCCAGCAGCTTGGCGGCCAGGGGGAAATCCTACGAGCAGTACTTC. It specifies CASSLAARGKSYEQYF.

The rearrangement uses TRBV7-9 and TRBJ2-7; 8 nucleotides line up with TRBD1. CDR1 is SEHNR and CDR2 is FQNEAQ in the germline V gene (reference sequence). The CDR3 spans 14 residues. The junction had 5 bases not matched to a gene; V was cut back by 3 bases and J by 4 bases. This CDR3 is CASSFAQGAYEQYF. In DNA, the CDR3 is TGTGCCAGCAGCTTTGCTCAGGGGGCTTACGAGCAGTACTTC.

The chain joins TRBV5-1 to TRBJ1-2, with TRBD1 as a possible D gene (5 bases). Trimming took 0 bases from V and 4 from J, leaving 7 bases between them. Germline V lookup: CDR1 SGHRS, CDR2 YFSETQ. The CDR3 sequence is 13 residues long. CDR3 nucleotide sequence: TGCGCCAGCAGCTTGGGAGGGGCCTATGGCTACACCTTC. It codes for CASSLGGAYGYTF.

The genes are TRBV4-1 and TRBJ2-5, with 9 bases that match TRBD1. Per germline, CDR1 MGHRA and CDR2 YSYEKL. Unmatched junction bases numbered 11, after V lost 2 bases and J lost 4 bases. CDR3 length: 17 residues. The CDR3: CASSQRSGQGWRETQYF. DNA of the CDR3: TGCGCCAGCAGCCAACGGTCGGGACAGGGTTGGCGAGAGACCCAGTACTTC.

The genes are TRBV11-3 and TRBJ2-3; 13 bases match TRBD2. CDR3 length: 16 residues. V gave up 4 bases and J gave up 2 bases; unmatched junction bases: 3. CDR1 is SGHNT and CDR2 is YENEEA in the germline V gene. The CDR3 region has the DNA TGTGCCAGCAGCTGGACTAGCGGGGGCCTCACAGATACGCAGTATTTT. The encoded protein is CASSWTSGGLTDTQYF. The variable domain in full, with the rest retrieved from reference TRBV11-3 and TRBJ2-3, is EAGVVQSPRYKIIEKKQPVAFWCNPISGHNTLYWYLQNLGQGPELLIRYENEEAVDDSQLPKDRFSAERLKGVDSTLKIQPAELGDSAVYLCASSWTSGGLTDTQYFGPGTRLTVL.

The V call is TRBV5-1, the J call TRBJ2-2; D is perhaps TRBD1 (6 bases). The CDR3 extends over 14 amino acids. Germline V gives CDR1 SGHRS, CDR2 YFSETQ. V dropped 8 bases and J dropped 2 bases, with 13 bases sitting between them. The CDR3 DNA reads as TGCGCCAGTAAACCCGGGACAAACACCGGGGAGCTGTTTTTT. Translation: CASKPGTNTGELFF. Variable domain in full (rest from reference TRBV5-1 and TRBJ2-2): KAGVTQTPRYLIKTRGQQVTLSCSPISGHRSVSWYQQTPGQGLQFLFEYFSETQRNKGNFPGRFSGRQFSNSRSEMNVSTLELGDSALYLCASKPGTNTGELFFGEGSRLTVL.

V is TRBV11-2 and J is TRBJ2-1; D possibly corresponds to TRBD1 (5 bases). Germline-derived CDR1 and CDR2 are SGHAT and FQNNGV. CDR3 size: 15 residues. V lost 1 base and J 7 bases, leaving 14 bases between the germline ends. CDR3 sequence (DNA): TGTGCCAGCAGCTTAGGAATCAGGGTCGATAATGAGCAGTTCTTC. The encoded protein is CASSLGIRVDNEQFF.

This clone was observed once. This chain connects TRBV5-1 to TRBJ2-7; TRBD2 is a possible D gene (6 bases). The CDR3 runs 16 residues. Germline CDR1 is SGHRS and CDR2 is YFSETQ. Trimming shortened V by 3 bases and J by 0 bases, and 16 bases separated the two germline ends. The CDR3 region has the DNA TGCGCCAGCAGCTCGGACCTGGGACTCGGCTCCTACGAGCAGTACTTC. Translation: CASSSDLGLGSYEQYF.

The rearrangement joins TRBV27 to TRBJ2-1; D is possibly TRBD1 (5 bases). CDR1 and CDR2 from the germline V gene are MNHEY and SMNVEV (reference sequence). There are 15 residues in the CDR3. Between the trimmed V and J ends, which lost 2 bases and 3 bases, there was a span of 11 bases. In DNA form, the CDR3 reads TGTGCCAGCAGTTTAGACAGACAACGCTACAATGAGCAGTTCTTC. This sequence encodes CASSLDRQRYNEQFF.

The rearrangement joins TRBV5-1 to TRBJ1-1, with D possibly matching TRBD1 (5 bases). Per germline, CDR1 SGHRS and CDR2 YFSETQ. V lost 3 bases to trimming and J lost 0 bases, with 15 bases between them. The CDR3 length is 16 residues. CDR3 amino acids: CASSSQAMGMNTEAFF. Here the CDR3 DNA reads TGCGCCAGCAGCTCACAGGCAATGGGGATGAACACTGAAGCTTTCTTT.

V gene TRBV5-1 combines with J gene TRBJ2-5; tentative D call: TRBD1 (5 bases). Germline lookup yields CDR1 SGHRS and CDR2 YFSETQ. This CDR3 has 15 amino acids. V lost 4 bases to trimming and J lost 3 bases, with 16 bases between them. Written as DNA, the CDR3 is TGCGCCAGCAGCCGGACACCCCTAGGGAAAGAGACCCAGTACTTC. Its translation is CASSRTPLGKETQYF.

Here the CDR3 reads CASSPTGVSGEKLFF. CDR3 nucleotide sequence: TGCGCCAGCAGCCCGACAGGGGTGAGCGGCGAAAAACTGTTTTTT. The chain recombines TRBV5-1 with TRBJ1-4, with 8 bases lining up with TRBD1. This CDR3 has 15 amino acids. Losses at the gene ends were 4 bases for V and 8 bases for J; bases not matched to a gene: 10. The V gene's germline CDR1 is SGHRS and CDR2 YFSETQ.